Below are 27 T cell receptor beta chains sequenced from a single sample in a study of post-analysis software for immune sequencing data (dated by TCRdb to the mid-2010s). No antigen has been identified for these receptors. Beyond this particular receptor, the publication reports: Significantly higher frequencies in patients than in controls were found for several TRBV segments, including TRBV5-6, TRBV5-1 and TRBV20-1.

Libraries came from PCR. Sequencing took place on an Illumina HiSeq 2500. To reduce PCR and sequencing biases, unique molecular identifiers were built into the TCR beta cDNA libraries. TCRdb itself trimmed the public reads at Q25 with fastp, ran MiXCR and retained productive beta chains. Under each unique CDR3 protein, matching rows form one entry showing the most common genes and DNA. The sample table holds about 540,000 distinct CDR3 sequences, of which approximately 34% were seen once. The ten largest clones take up around 6% of the sample. The sample comprised blood. The receptors stem from a girl aged 2 to 17 with multiple sclerosis.

The chain is built from TRBV3-1 and TRBJ2-3; TRBD2 matches 8 bases. After removal of 5 bases from V and 4 bases from J, the junction contained 11 bases not matched to a gene. This CDR3 comprises 16 residues. CDR1 and CDR2 (germline): LGHDT, YNNKEL (reference sequence). CDR3 nucleotide sequence: TGTGCCAGCAGCGATTTCGGGGGGGTACGTTCAGATACGCAGTATTTT. This sequence encodes CASSDFGGVRSDTQYF.

The chain recombines TRBV10-3 with TRBJ1-5; tentative D call: TRBD1 (5 bases). V lost 11 bases, J lost 2 bases, and 13 bases lay in between. Germline V gives CDR1 ENHRY, CDR2 SYGVKD. This CDR3 has 13 amino acids. The CDR3, as DNA: TGTGCCCTCTGGGGGAAGGGCAATCAGCCCCAGCATTTT. Translation: CALWGKGNQPQHF.

This clonotype appeared a few times. The rearrangement links TRBV7-9 to TRBJ2-7; D may be TRBD1 (6 bases). Germline-derived CDR1 and CDR2 are SEHNR and FQNEAQ (reference sequence). This CDR3 contains 15 residues. Between the trimmed V and J ends, which lost 2 bases and 0 bases, there was a span of 11 bases. CDR3 DNA: TGTGCCAGCAGCTTAACCGGGACATACTCCTACGAGCAGTACTTC. Translation gives CASSLTGTYSYEQYF.

V and J are TRBV29-1 and TRBJ2-7; TRBD2 matches 14 bases. The germline V gene encodes CDR1 SQVTM and CDR2 ANQGSEA. J was trimmed by 5 bases and V by 2 bases; bases with no gene match: 5. The CDR3 spans 15 residues. The CDR3 DNA reads as TGCAGCGTTGAACGGACTAGCGGGGGGACCCACGAGCAGTACTTC. Protein: CSVERTSGGTHEQYF.

V is TRBV29-1 and J is TRBJ2-5; D not certain. Looked up from germline, CDR1 is SQVTM and CDR2 is ANQGSEA. The CDR3 covers 13 residues. The V end was cut by 5 bases, the J end by 3 bases, with 13 bases between. The CDR3 loop reads CSVSGPKEETQYF. The CDR3 nucleotides read TGCAGCGTTTCCGGGCCTAAGGAAGAGACCCAGTACTTC. The whole variable domain, remainder taken from reference TRBV29-1 and TRBJ2-5, is SAVISQKPSRDICQRGTSLTIQCQVDSQVTMMFWYRQQPGQSLTLIATANQGSEATYESGFVIDKFPISRPNLTFSTLTVSNMSPEDSSIYLCSVSGPKEETQYFGPGTRLLVL.

The chain couples TRBV6-1 to TRBJ2-3, with TRBD1 identical over 7 bases. This CDR3 has 16 residues. Germline values: CDR1 MNHNS, CDR2 SASEGT. V shed 7 bases and J 1 base; nucleotides not matched to a gene: 11. CDR3 DNA sequence: TGTGCCAGCATTTTCAAACAGGGGCTGGGCACAGATACGCAGTATTTT. Encoded protein: CASIFKQGLGTDTQYF.

This clonotype was detected a few times. This rearrangement joins TRBV20-1 to TRBJ1-5; D gene ambiguous. CDR3 length: 14 residues. V dropped 3 bases and J dropped 0 bases, with 9 bases sitting between them. The germline V gene encodes CDR1 DFQATT and CDR2 SNEGSKA (reference sequence). The CDR3 nucleotides read TGCAGTGCTAGGGTCCCAGGTAGCAATCAGCCCCAGCATTTT. It codes for CSARVPGSNQPQHF.

The gene calls are TRBV5-1 and TRBJ2-5; 13 bases are shared with TRBD2. CDR1 is SGHRS, CDR2 YFSETQ, per germline. This CDR3 comprises 17 residues. V was clipped by 0 bases and J by 0 bases; unmatched bases: 2. Here the CDR3 reads CASSLGGLAGDQETQYF. Here the CDR3 DNA reads TGCGCCAGCAGCTTGGGCGGACTAGCGGGGGACCAAGAGACCCAGTACTTC.

CDR3 sequence reads: CASSSGATANTGELFF. For the CDR3, the DNA is TGCGCCAGCAGCTCCGGGGCGACTGCGAACACCGGGGAGCTGTTTTTT. This chain connects TRBV5-1 to TRBJ2-2, with D perhaps given as TRBD1 or TRBD2 (5 bases each). The CDR3 has 16 residues. V lost 3 bases and J lost 0, with 12 bases in between. Per germline, CDR1 SGHRS and CDR2 YFSETQ.

The table lists this clonotype with a few counts. The rearrangement uses TRBV20-1 and TRBJ1-1; D perhaps matches TRBD1 (5 bases). The CDR3 consists of 12 residues. Looked up from germline, CDR1 is DFQATT and CDR2 is SNEGSKA (reference sequence). The germline V and J ends were trimmed by 0 bases and 4 bases, with 6 bases remaining between them. The CDR3, as DNA: TGCAGTGCTAGAGACAGGGCCACTGAAGCTTTCTTT. Translated: CSARDRATEAFF.

The chain has TRBV3-1 and TRBJ2-2; TRBD2 might be the D (5 bases). Germline assignment: CDR1 LGHDT and CDR2 YNNKEL (reference sequence). The CDR3 is 16 amino acids. The V gene lost 8 bases and the J gene lost 7 bases, with 23 bases spanning the gap. CDR3 coding DNA: TGTGCCAGCTACGATCGGAATTCCCCCCGGGACGGGGAGCTGTTTTTT. It codes for CASYDRNSPRDGELFF.

This chain uses TRBV29-1 with TRBJ2-5; 7 positions match TRBD1. CDR1 is SQVTM, CDR2 ANQGSEA, per germline. V gave up 3 bases and J gave up 5 bases; unmatched junction bases: 12. The CDR3 loop spans 15 amino acids. The CDR3 spells CSVDSRGRVEETQYF. The CDR3 nucleotides read TGCAGCGTTGATTCGAGGGGGCGCGTCGAGGAGACCCAGTACTTC.

The chain links TRBV12-3 or TRBV12-4 to TRBJ2-1; weak D call: TRBD2 (6 bases). The CDR3 sequence is 11 residues long. V lost 5 bases, J lost 12 bases, and 11 bases lay in between. The CDR3, as DNA: TGTGCCAGCAGTGTCAGGGACTTGCAGTTCTTC. Protein sequence: CASSVRDLQFF.

The rearrangement joins TRBV5-1 to TRBJ1-1, with 7 bases matching TRBD1. In germline, CDR1 is SGHRS, CDR2 YFSETQ. Trimming at V came to 1 base and at J to 4 bases, leaving 13 bases not matched to a gene. The CDR3 is 17 amino acids. The CDR3 DNA reads TGCGCCAGCAGCTTGCCCCTTTCTCGACAGGGCGGCACTGAAGCTTTCTTT. Its translation is CASSLPLSRQGGTEAFF.

This chain joins TRBV20-1 and TRBJ2-1; TRBD1 matches 7 bases. This CDR3 has 12 amino acids. The germline CDR1 and CDR2 sequences are DFQATT and SNEGSKA (reference sequence). V lost 3 bases, J lost 10 bases, and 6 bases stayed unmatched. The CDR3 DNA reads as TGCAGTGCTAGTAGGGACAGCTACGAGCAGTTCTTC. Its translation: CSASRDSYEQFF.

V usage is TRBV20-1 and J usage is TRBJ2-1; 9 bases map to TRBD2. This CDR3 region has 14 residues. The V gene's germline CDR1 is DFQATT and CDR2 SNEGSKA (reference sequence). Trimming removed 2 bases from V and 4 bases from J; junction bases left unmatched: 3. The CDR3, as DNA: TGCAGTGCTAGAAGCCTAGCGGGGTACAATGAGCAGTTCTTC. Translated, it gives CSARSLAGYNEQFF.

The chain combines TRBV5-1 with TRBJ2-5; 8 bases align to TRBD2. The CDR3 is 15 amino acids. With 4 bases clipped from V and 4 bases from J, the junction kept 9 bases outside the gene matches. Per germline, CDR1 SGHRS and CDR2 YFSETQ. CDR3 residues: CASSALGGGAETQYF. CDR3 nucleotide sequence: TGCGCCAGCAGCGCCCTCGGGGGGGGAGCAGAGACCCAGTACTTC.

This clonotype has a handful of counts. The chain joins TRBV6-6 to TRBJ2-2; the D gene is possibly TRBD1 (6 bases). Germline V gives CDR1 MNHNY, CDR2 SVGAGI (reference sequence). The CDR3 totals 16 residues. V was shortened by 6 bases and J by 1 base, with 15 bases between the two germline ends. The CDR3 loop is CASRDPTGVNTGELFF. CDR3 bases: TGTGCCAGCAGGGACCCGACAGGAGTGAACACCGGGGAGCTGTTTTTT.

V and J are TRBV12-3 or TRBV12-4 and TRBJ2-1, with TRBD1 as a possible D gene (6 bases). V lost 2 bases and J 8 bases, leaving 16 bases between the germline ends. The CDR3 has 15 residues. The CDR3 DNA follows: TGTGCCAGCAGTTTACAGGGGATCGGGCGGGATGAGCAGTTCTTC. It translates to CASSLQGIGRDEQFF.

The chain has TRBV7-8 and TRBJ1-2; D is ambiguous. Germline lookup yields CDR1 SGHVS and CDR2 FQNEAQ. The germline V and J ends were trimmed by 5 bases and 2 bases, with 12 bases remaining between them. This CDR3 has 14 residues. Here the CDR3 DNA reads TGTGCCAGCAGCCCGGCTATTAGGAACTATGGCTACACCTTC. This sequence encodes CASSPAIRNYGYTF.

The V and J genes are TRBV5-1 and TRBJ2-3, with D perhaps TRBD2 (5 bases). This CDR3 has 17 amino acids. Trimming shortened V by 0 bases and J by 0 bases, and 14 bases separated the two germline ends. The germline V gene has CDR1 SGHRS and CDR2 YFSETQ. The CDR3 bases are TGCGCCAGCAGCTTGGCCGAAGGCGGGCTCAGCACAGATACGCAGTATTTT. This codes for CASSLAEGGLSTDTQYF. Full variable domain (outside the CDR3, taken from reference TRBV5-1 and TRBJ2-3): KAGVTQTPRYLIKTRGQQVTLSCSPISGHRSVSWYQQTPGQGLQFLFEYFSETQRNKGNFPGRFSGRQFSNSRSEMNVSTLELGDSALYLCASSLAEGGLSTDTQYFGPGTRLTVL.

In its sample, this clonotype was seen a few times. V gene TRBV11-2 combines with J gene TRBJ2-5, with a possible D match to TRBD1 (6 bases). The germline V and J ends were trimmed by 5 bases and 3 bases, with 16 bases remaining between them. Germline assignment: CDR1 SGHAT and CDR2 FQNNGV. The length of the CDR3 is 15 residues. The CDR3 DNA is TGTGCCAGCAGCGTGCAGGGGTTTGGGAAAGAGACCCAGTACTTC. This gives the protein CASSVQGFGKETQYF.

Here the CDR3 reads CASSQTSGGDRTGELFF. The CDR3 DNA reads as TGTGCCAGCAGCCAGACTAGCGGGGGGGATCGGACCGGGGAGCTGTTTTTT. This chain uses TRBV5-4 with TRBJ2-2, with 14 bases matching TRBD2. V shed 4 bases, J shed 5 bases, and the junction held 7 bases outside the gene matches. The germline CDR1 and CDR2 sequences are SGHNT and YYREEE (reference sequence). This CDR3 has 17 amino acids.

The chain couples TRBV20-1 to TRBJ2-7; TRBD2 is a possible D gene (7 bases). Per germline, CDR1 DFQATT and CDR2 SNEGSKA (reference sequence). Trimming stripped 0 bases from V and 3 bases from J, with 15 bases between. The CDR3 consists of 15 residues. CDR3 amino acids: CSARDRGGVFYEQYF. DNA for the CDR3: TGCAGTGCTAGAGATAGGGGGGGCGTCTTCTACGAGCAGTACTTC.

This sequence joins TRBV5-1 and TRBJ2-1; 8 bases fit TRBD1. Unmatched junction bases numbered 19, after V lost 5 bases and J lost 6 bases. Per the germline V gene, CDR1 is SGHRS and CDR2 is YFSETQ. The CDR3 is 18 amino acids. The DNA of the CDR3 is TGCGCCAGCAGACAAACACCACCCGGACAGGGCGCTACCAATGAGCAGTTCTTC. Translating it yields CASRQTPPGQGATNEQFF.

The table lists this clonotype with a few counts. The chain employs TRBV12-5 and TRBJ1-6; maybe TRBD1 (5 bases). Germline V gene lookup returns CDR1 LGHNT and CDR2 FRNRAP. Trimming shortened V by 7 bases and J by 2 bases, and 12 bases separated the two germline ends. The CDR3 runs 15 residues. CDR3 residues: CASALGGTYNSPLHF. CDR3 DNA sequence: TGTGCTAGTGCTCTCGGGGGAACCTATAATTCACCCCTCCACTTT. Full variable domain (outside the CDR3, taken from reference TRBV12-5 and TRBJ1-6): DARVTQTPRHKVTEMGQEVTMRCQPILGHNTVFWYRQTMMQGLELLAYFRNRAPLDDSGMPKDRFSAEMPDATLATLKIQPSEPRDSAVYFCASALGGTYNSPLHFGNGTRLTVT.

This clonotype has more than one count but fewer than ten. This chain joins TRBV20-1 and TRBJ2-4; TRBD1 aligns across 9 bases. With V trimmed by 5 bases and J by 5 bases, 10 bases remained unmatched. CDR1 is DFQATT, CDR2 SNEGSKA, per germline (reference sequence). The CDR3 totals 15 residues. The DNA for the CDR3 is TGCAGTGCTCCTCCGAGGACAGGGGTCCAAAACATTCAGTACTTC. Its protein is CSAPPRTGVQNIQYF.